This is a list of T cell receptor beta chains from one sample in a study of blood T cell repertoires in COVID-19. The protocol was immunoSEQ multiplex PCR, while the TCRdb copy is restricted to in-frame clones and leaves out a portion. This table has tens of thousands of clones, around 80% appearing once. Source material: peripheral blood. These receptors were taken from a man between 65 and 79 years old with acute or convalescent COVID-19. Each CDR3 is given with its conserved first and last residue. The D gene is left open where the match is weak. Only some rows state a clone size, as once, few, many or a class for expanded clones.

-	TRBV4-1	TRBJ2-5	TRBD1	TGCGCCAGCAGCCATCACCGGGACAGTCAAGAGACCCAGTACTTC	CASSHHRDSQETQYF
-	TRBV11-3	TRBJ2-1	TRBD2	TGTGCCAGCAGCTTAGAGTCGACTAGCGGGGGCCTCCGAAACCCCAATGAGCAGTTCTTC	CASSLESTSGGLRNPNEQFF
-	TRBV2	TRBJ2-2	TRBD2	TGTGCCAGCAGGTCGGGGGGGCGCACCGGGGAGCTGTTTTTT	CASRSGGRTGELFF
-	TRBV3-1/TRBV3-2	TRBJ1-1	TRBD1	TGTGCCAGCAGCGCGACAGGGGCCCACACTGAAGCTTTCTTT	CASSATGAHTEAFF
-	TRBV4-1	TRBJ2-3	TRBD2	TGCGCCAGCAGCCAACAAGGGACTAGCGGGGCCACAGATACGCAGTATTTT	CASSQQGTSGATDTQYF
-	TRBV29-1	TRBJ1-1	-	TGCAGCGCCCGGGGGGGGGCTCGGACTGAAGCTTTCTTT	CSARGGARTEAFF
-	TRBV12-3/TRBV12-4	TRBJ2-5	-	TGTGCCACCAGGCTGGGGGCACGGGAGACCCAGTACTTC	CATRLGARETQYF
-	TRBV7-9	TRBJ2-2	-	TGTGCCAGCAGCTTAACTTCCATCCGGCGGGGGAACACCGGGGAGCTGTTTTTT	CASSLTSIRRGNTGELFF
-	TRBV5-6	TRBJ2-1	TRBD1	TGTGCCAGCAGCAACCCGGGACAGGGGGGAACCTCCTACAATGAGCAGTTCTTC	CASSNPGQGGTSYNEQFF
-	TRBV7-8	TRBJ2-3	TRBD2	TGTGCCAGATTAAGACTAGCGGGGACAGATACGCAGTATTTT	CARLRLAGTDTQYF
-	TRBV6-6	TRBJ2-3	TRBD2	TGTGCCAGCAGTCCTTTTGGGGGACTAGCGCTATTTGGCACAGATACGCAGTATTTT	CASSPFGGLALFGTDTQYF
-	TRBV11-3	TRBJ1-1	TRBD1	TGTGCCAGCAGCGCATCCGGGACAGGGAACACTGAAGCTTTCTTT	CASSASGTGNTEAFF
-	TRBV30	TRBJ2-5	-	TGTGCCTGGACGATGGGGGCGGGGGCCCCAACCCAGTACTTC	CAWTMGAGAPTQYF
-	TRBV19	TRBJ2-1	TRBD1	TGTGCCAGCCGAGCGCTCAACCTTGGACAGGGGGTCCAGAATGAGCAGTTCTTC	CASRALNLGQGVQNEQFF
-	TRBV15	TRBJ2-3	TRBD1	TGTGCCACCAGCAGAGATCGGGACAGGGGACGTGGCACAGATACGCAGTATTTT	CATSRDRDRGRGTDTQYF
-	TRBV5-6	TRBJ2-1	-	TGTGCCAGCAGCTTGAACCCAGGGAAAAAGAATGAGCAGTTCTTC	CASSLNPGKKNEQFF
-	TRBV9	TRBJ1-1	-	TGTGCCAGCAGCTCGTGGGGCAGGGGCGACAACACTGAAGCTTTCTTT	CASSSWGRGDNTEAFF
-	TRBV7-8	TRBJ2-3	TRBD2	TGTGCCAGCACCCAGAGGAGGACTAGCGGGGGGGTTACAGATACGCAGTATTTT	CASTQRRTSGGVTDTQYF
-	TRBV5-4	TRBJ1-1	-	TGTGCCAGCAGCTTTTCACGGACAAGGAACACTGAAGCTTTCTTT	CASSFSRTRNTEAFF
-	TRBV5-1	TRBJ2-1	TRBD1	TGCGCCAGCAGCTCGAGACAGGGTCACAATGAGCAGTTCTTC	CASSSRQGHNEQFF
-	TRBV19	TRBJ1-2	-	TGTGCCAGTAGTATAGAGGGCAACGCAGGTGGCTACACCTTC	CASSIEGNAGGYTF
-	TRBV4-2	TRBJ1-6	-	TGTGCCAGCAGCCAAAAATTTGGAGGGGATTCACCCCTCCACTTT	CASSQKFGGDSPLHF
-	TRBV27	TRBJ1-1	TRBD1	TGTGCCAGCAGTCCGCGGACAGGTCTGAACACTGAAGCTTTCTTT	CASSPRTGLNTEAFF
once	TRBV20-1	TRBJ2-3	TRBD1	TGCAGTGCTAGGGCTGGACAGGACCAGTATTTT	CSARAGQDQYF
-	TRBV3-1/TRBV3-2	TRBJ2-1	-	TGTGCCAGCAGAGCCAGGGGTCCTGTCTACAATGAGCAGTTCTTC	CASRARGPVYNEQFF
-	TRBV10-3	TRBJ2-1	-	TGTGCCATCAGTGACCAGGGCTACAATGAGCAGTTCTTC	CAISDQGYNEQFF
-	TRBV5-1	TRBJ1-1	-	TGCGCCAGCAGCAAGGACAGAGTGCCGAACACTGAAGCTTTCTTT	CASSKDRVPNTEAFF
-	TRBV27	TRBJ2-1	TRBD2	TGTGCCAGCACCTCATTGCCTACTTGGCGGGGGGGCGATGAGCAGTTCTTC	CASTSLPTWRGGDEQFF
-	TRBV28	TRBJ2-7	-	TGTGCCAGCAGTTTAACCGTCTGGGCAAGCTCCTACGAGCAGTACTTC	CASSLTVWASSYEQYF
-	TRBV5-1	TRBJ2-7	TRBD1	TGCGCCAGCAGCTTGGCCGCTGGACAGGGTTACGAGCAGTACTTC	CASSLAAGQGYEQYF
-	TRBV6-1	TRBJ2-7	-	TGTGCCAGCAGTGAATCCCAGGGAACCTACGAGCAGTACTTC	CASSESQGTYEQYF
-	TRBV18	TRBJ2-1	TRBD1	TGTGCCAGCTCACAATCTCCCGGGACAGTGAAGTTTGAGCAGTTCTTC	CASSQSPGTVKFEQFF
-	TRBV18	TRBJ1-4	-	TGTGCCAGCTCACCCCACAGGAATGAAAAACTGTTTTTT	CASSPHRNEKLFF
-	TRBV15	TRBJ2-1	-	TGTGCCACCAGCAGAGATTCAGGGAACCCCAATGAGCAGTTCTTC	CATSRDSGNPNEQFF
-	TRBV4-2	TRBJ1-2	TRBD1	TGTGCCAGCAGCCAAGCGGGACAGGGAGGCTACACCTTC	CASSQAGQGGYTF
-	TRBV29-1	TRBJ2-5	TRBD2	TGCAGCGTTGCAGCGGGGGGGGAGACCCAGTACTTC	CSVAAGGETQYF
-	TRBV6-6	TRBJ1-1	-	TGTGCCAGCAGTTACGCGGTGAACACTGAAGCTTTCTTT	CASSYAVNTEAFF
-	TRBV23-1	TRBJ1-5	TRBD1	TGCGCCAGCAGTCAATCGGGGGACAGAAGTTTTAGCAATCAGCCCCAGCATTTT	CASSQSGDRSFSNQPQHF
-	TRBV11-2	TRBJ2-1	-	TGTGCCAGCTCCCCGCTAGGGGGCTCCTACAATGAGCAGTTCTTC	CASSPLGGSYNEQFF
-	TRBV7-6	TRBJ1-4	-	TGTGCCAGCAGCTTAGCGGGACACCCTAATGAAAAACTGTTTTTT	CASSLAGHPNEKLFF
-	TRBV6-2/TRBV6-3	TRBJ1-5	-	TGTGCCAGCAGTGCTGGGGGGGGGCGGGATCAGCCCCAGCATTTT	CASSAGGGRDQPQHF
-	TRBV29-1	TRBJ1-4	TRBD1	TGCAGCGTAGCCGGACAGGGGGGAAGGGAAAAACTGTTTTTT	CSVAGQGGREKLFF
-	TRBV4-2	TRBJ1-2	-	TGTGCCAGCAGCCAAGATCGGACAGCCTATGGCTACACCTTC	CASSQDRTAYGYTF
-	TRBV7-2	TRBJ2-3	-	TGTGCCAGCAGCTCCCCAGGAGGGGATACGCAGTATTTT	CASSSPGGDTQYF
-	TRBV11-2	TRBJ1-1	-	TGTGCCAGCAGCTTAAGAGGGTGGGGGGGGAGTATTGAAGCTTTCTTT	CASSLRGWGGSIEAFF
-	TRBV27	TRBJ1-1	TRBD1	TGTGCCAGCAGTTCGTACAGGGGGGACACTGAAGCTTTCTTT	CASSSYRGDTEAFF
-	TRBV5-5	TRBJ1-5	-	TGTGCCAGCAGCTTCTCGGGGGAAACCAATCAGCCCCAGCATTTT	CASSFSGETNQPQHF
-	TRBV18	TRBJ2-5	TRBD2	TGTGCCAGCTCACGAACCGGCATGGGACTAGCGGGGCAAGAGACCCAGTACTTC	CASSRTGMGLAGQETQYF
-	TRBV4-1	TRBJ2-3	TRBD1	TGCGCCAGCAGCCAAGTAGGAGGACAGGGGGCACCACCAGATACGCAGTATTTT	CASSQVGGQGAPPDTQYF
-	TRBV5-4	TRBJ2-5	-	TGTGCCAGCTACGATAGGGGGAGGGCACAAGAGACCCAGTACTTC	CASYDRGRAQETQYF
-	TRBV27	TRBJ1-1	-	TGTGCCAGCGGAGACCCCCCTCGACCTGAAGCTTTCTTT	CASGDPPRPEAFF